This TCR beta chain was profiled in a study of technical replicates of blood from a handful of donors. The CDR3 covers 16 residues. After removal of 0 bases from V and 7 bases from J, the junction contained 11 bases not matched to a gene. Germline lookup yields CDR1 SGDLS and CDR2 YYNGEE. Repertoires were generated with immunoSEQ multiplex PCR, while TCRdb's copy carries only in-frame clones and drops some. The data show over 75,000 clones, with 95% to 97% seen just once and about 0.17% held by the top ten. Sequencing input: T cells isolated from PBMCs. This chain connects TRBV9 to TRBJ2-7, with 9 bases aligning to TRBD1. The TCR was taken from a human donor in good health. CDR3 DNA: TGTGCCAGCAGCGTAGGTCCCGGGACAGGGACTAAAGAGCAGTACTTC. Residues: CASSVGPGTGTKEQYF.